The T cell receptor beta chain under discussion was sequenced for a study of cytomegalovirus exposure and HLA in healthy donors. Overall study findings and caveats: Fewer N-insertions than the roughly 650-donor mean were reportedly shown by an Asian-associated ancestry cluster in a later analysis. There were some public TCRs occurring in many donors, but most TCR sequences were rare.

In the PCR, 60 Vbeta and 13 Jbeta primers were used. Clones were sequenced by immunoSEQ multiplex PCR, and TCRdb holds only the in-frame ones, with some missing. This table holds around 160,000 clones, just under 80% found once. Comment on this clone: Its antigen is unknown.

CDR3 length: 14 residues. Germline CDR1 and CDR2: MDHEN and SYDVKM. V lost 6 bases and J 1 base, leaving 10 bases between the germline ends. The chain links TRBV28 to TRBJ1-5; maybe TRBD1 (6 bases). The TCR comes from a man aged 18 to 29 in good health and CMV-seropositive. Sequencing input: PBMCs. The CDR3 nucleotides read TGTGCCAGCAGGGGGGGGGCGAGCAATCAGCCCCAGCATTTT. Protein sequence: CASRGGASNQPQHF.